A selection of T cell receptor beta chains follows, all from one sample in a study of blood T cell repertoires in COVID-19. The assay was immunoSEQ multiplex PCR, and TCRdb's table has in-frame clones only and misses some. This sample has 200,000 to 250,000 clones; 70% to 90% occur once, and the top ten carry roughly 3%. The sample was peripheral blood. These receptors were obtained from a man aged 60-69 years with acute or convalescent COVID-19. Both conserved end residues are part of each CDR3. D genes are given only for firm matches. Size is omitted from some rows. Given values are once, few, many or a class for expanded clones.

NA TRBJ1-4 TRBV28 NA TGTGCCAGCAGTTCCCTTCTCGGGGCAACTAATGAAAAACTGTTTTTT CASSSLLGATNEKLFF
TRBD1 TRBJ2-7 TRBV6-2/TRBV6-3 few TGTGCCAGCAGTTACTTGACAGGGAGCGGCGAGCAGTACTTC CASSYLTGSGEQYF
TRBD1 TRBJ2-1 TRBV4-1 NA TGCGCCAGCAGCCAAGTCGGACAGGGGGCAAACAATGAGCAGTTCTTC CASSQVGQGANNEQFF
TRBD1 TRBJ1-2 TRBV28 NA TGTGCCAGCAGTTCGCCACAGGGGACGGGCTATGGCTACACCTTC CASSSPQGTGYGYTF
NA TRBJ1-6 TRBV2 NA TGTGCCAGCAGCTACCGACCAGGGATGGGCCTACCGGGGGACCTCCACTTT CASSYRPGMGLPGDLHF
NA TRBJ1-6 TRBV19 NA TGTGCCAGTAGTATCGTATCAGCCTATAATTCACCCCTCCACTTT CASSIVSAYNSPLHF
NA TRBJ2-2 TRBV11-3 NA TGTGCCAGCGGGACACCGAACACCGGGGAGCTGTTTTTT CASGTPNTGELFF
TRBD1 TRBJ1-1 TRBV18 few TGTGCCAGCTCACCAACAGGGGGCTTGAACACTGAAGCTTTCTTT CASSPTGGLNTEAFF
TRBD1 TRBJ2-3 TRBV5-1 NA TGCGCCAGCACTATCCAGGGGGCCCGCACAGATACGCAGTATTTT CASTIQGARTDTQYF
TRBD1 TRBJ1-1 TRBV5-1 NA TGCGCCAGCAGCTTGGTCGACAGGGCTACTGAAGCTTTCTTT CASSLVDRATEAFF
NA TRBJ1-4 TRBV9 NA TGTGCCAGCAGCGTAGGACGCGGAATTGCAACTAATGAAAAACTGTTTTTT CASSVGRGIATNEKLFF
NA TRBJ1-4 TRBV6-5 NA TGTGCCAGCAGTTACTGGGGTCGTCCGGGGGAAAAACTGTTTTTT CASSYWGRPGEKLFF
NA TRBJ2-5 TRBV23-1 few TGCGCCAGCAGTCAATCCGCTCCGACAGGAGAAGAGACCCAGTACTTC CASSQSAPTGEETQYF
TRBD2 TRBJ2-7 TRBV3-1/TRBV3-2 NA TGTGCCAGCAGCCAAGATGGCGGGGGGGCCGGCTACGAGCAGTACTTC CASSQDGGGAGYEQYF
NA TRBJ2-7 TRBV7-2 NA TGTGCCAGCAGCAATAGCGGTCCCTGGGAGCAGTACTTC CASSNSGPWEQYF
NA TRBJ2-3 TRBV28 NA TGTGCCAGCAGGGCGGGGGATACGCAGTATTTT CASRAGDTQYF
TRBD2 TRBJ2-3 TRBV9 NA TGTGCCAGCAGCGTAGGCGGGGGGGCCACAGATACGCAGTATTTT CASSVGGGATDTQYF
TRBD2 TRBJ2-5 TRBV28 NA TGTGCCAGCAGTTCCCCTAGCGGGGAAGAGACCCAGTACTTC CASSSPSGEETQYF
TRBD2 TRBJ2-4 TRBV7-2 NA TGTGCCAGCAGCCCGGGAGGGACCAACCTAGCCAAAAACATTCAGTACTTC CASSPGGTNLAKNIQYF
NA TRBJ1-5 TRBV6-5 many TGTGCCAGCAGTCCCTTCAAGGGGAGCAATCAGCCCCAGCATTTT CASSPFKGSNQPQHF
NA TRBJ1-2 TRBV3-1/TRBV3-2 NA TGTGCCAGCAGCCAAACCTGGACAAGGGACTATGGCTACACCTTC CASSQTWTRDYGYTF
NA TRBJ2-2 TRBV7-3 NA TGTGCCAGCAGCCCTCACCTAGGACCGGGGGCCGGGGAGCTGTTTTTT CASSPHLGPGAGELFF
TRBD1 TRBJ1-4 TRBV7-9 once TGTGCCAGCAGCTCCCCCTCGGGACAGGGGGCCCCGAGGAAACTGTTTTTT CASSSPSGQGAPRKLFF
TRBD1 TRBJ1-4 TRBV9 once TGTGCCAGCAGCGCGACAGGGAGCGGTGAAAAACTGTTTTTT CASSATGSGEKLFF
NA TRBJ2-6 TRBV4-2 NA TGTGCCAGCAGCCAAGTTCATGGGGGGAGGAGGTCTGGGGCCAACGTCCTGACTTTC CASSQVHGGRRSGANVLTF
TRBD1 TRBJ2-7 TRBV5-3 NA TGTGCCAGAAGCTTGGGGGCAGGGGACAGCTCCTACGAGCAGTACTTC CARSLGAGDSSYEQYF
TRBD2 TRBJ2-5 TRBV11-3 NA TGTGCCAGCAGCTCGAGCCTTAGCGGGGGGGCTGGAGAGACCCAGTACTTC CASSSSLSGGAGETQYF
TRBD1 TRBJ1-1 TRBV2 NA TGTGCCAGCAGTGTAAGACAGGGGACCCGGGCTGAAGCTTTCTTT CASSVRQGTRAEAFF
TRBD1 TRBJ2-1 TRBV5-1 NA TGCGCCAGCAGCTTGGTTCAGGGGGAAGGGAATGAGCAGTTCTTC CASSLVQGEGNEQFF
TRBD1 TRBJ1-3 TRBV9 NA TGTGCCAGCAGCGCGCGGGGACAGGGTGGGTCTGGAAACACCATATATTTT CASSARGQGGSGNTIYF
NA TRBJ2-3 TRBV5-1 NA TGCGCCAGCAGCTTGTTAGTTACAGATACGCAGTATTTT CASSLLVTDTQYF
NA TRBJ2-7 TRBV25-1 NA TGTGCCAGCAGTGAAAATAGCGCAGGAAACTCCTACGAGCAGTACTTC CASSENSAGNSYEQYF
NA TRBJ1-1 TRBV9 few TGTGCCAGCAGCCCGACACAGTGGAACACTGAAGCTTTCTTT CASSPTQWNTEAFF
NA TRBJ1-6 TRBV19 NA TGTGCCAGTAGTATAGGGGTCGGGGGAAACGCTGCACCCCTCCACTTT CASSIGVGGNAAPLHF
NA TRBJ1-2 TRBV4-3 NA TGCGCCAGCAGCCAAGGGGGAGCCACTAACTATGGCTACACCTTC CASSQGGATNYGYTF
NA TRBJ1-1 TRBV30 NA TGTGCCTGGAGTGTACAATTTGAAGCTTTCTTT CAWSVQFEAFF
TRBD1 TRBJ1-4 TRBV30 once TGTGCCTGGAGTAACAGACAGGGGGAGGACTCGGAAAAACTGTTTTTT CAWSNRQGEDSEKLFF
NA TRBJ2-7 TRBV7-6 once TGTGCCAGCAGCTTAGCAACTCACAGATCCATTTCCTACGAGCAGTACTTC CASSLATHRSISYEQYF
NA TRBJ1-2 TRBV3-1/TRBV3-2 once TGTGCCAGCAGCCATTTGAGGTATGGCTACACCTTC CASSHLRYGYTF
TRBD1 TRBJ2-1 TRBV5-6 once TGTGCCAGCAGCTATCTAGGGACAGGCGGGCACAATGAGCAGTTCTTC CASSYLGTGGHNEQFF